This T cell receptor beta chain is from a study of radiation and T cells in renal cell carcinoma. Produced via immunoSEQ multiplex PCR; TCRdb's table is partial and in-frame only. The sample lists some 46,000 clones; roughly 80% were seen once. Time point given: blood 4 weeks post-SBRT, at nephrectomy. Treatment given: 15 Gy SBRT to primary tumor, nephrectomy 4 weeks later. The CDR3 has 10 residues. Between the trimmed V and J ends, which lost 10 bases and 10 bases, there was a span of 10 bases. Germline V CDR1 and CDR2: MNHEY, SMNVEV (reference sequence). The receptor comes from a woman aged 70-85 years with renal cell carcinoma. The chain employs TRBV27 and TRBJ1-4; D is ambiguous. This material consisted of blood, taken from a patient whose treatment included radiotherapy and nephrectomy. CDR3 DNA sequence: TGTGCCACCAAAGGGAGAAAACTGTTTTTT. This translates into CATKGRKLFF.